The 13 T cell receptor beta chains below were found in one sample sequenced in a study of long-term antiretroviral therapy in people with HIV. An immunoSEQ assay, version v3.0, was performed at survey level. Data came from immunoSEQ multiplex PCR; TCRdb stores just in-frame clones and leaves some out. The sample records about 20,000 clones, 76% being singletons. The source was unsorted PBMCs, collected 0.5 years before starting antiretroviral therapy. Receptors were obtained from a man aged 18-30 years with HIV.

The chain uses TRBV5-4 and TRBJ2-1; 7 bases are a match to TRBD1. This CDR3 is built from 14 residues. With 6 bases clipped from V and 5 bases from J, the junction kept 8 bases outside the gene matches. Germline assignment: CDR1 SGHNT and CDR2 YYREEE (reference sequence). The CDR3 spells CASTSEGANNEQFF. The CDR3 nucleotides are TGTGCCAGCACGAGTGAGGGGGCGAACAATGAGCAGTTCTTC.

The chain carries TRBV5-5 and TRBJ2-1; perhaps TRBD2 as D (6 bases). V dropped 4 bases and J dropped 3 bases, with 14 bases sitting between them. Germline V gives CDR1 SGHKS, CDR2 YYEKEE (reference sequence). The CDR3 is 15 residues long. The CDR3 DNA follows: TGTGCCAGCAGCGCGGACTACCCCAGCTACAATGAGCAGTTCTTC. This gives the protein CASSADYPSYNEQFF.

This rearrangement joins TRBV18 to TRBJ1-1, with D possibly TRBD1 on 6 matching bases. Trimming left V 3 bases short and J 0 bases short, with 14 bases between. Germline V gene lookup returns CDR1 KGHSH and CDR2 LQKENI. The CDR3 extends over 16 amino acids. The CDR3 protein is CASSPISQGMNTEAFF. The CDR3 DNA is TGTGCCAGCTCACCGATATCCCAGGGGATGAACACTGAAGCTTTCTTT.

This clone was detected only once. The chain couples TRBV6-5 to TRBJ2-1; 10 positions match TRBD1. This CDR3 is built from 15 residues. After removal of 5 bases from V and 6 bases from J, the junction contained 7 bases not matched to a gene. CDR1 MNHEY and CDR2 SVGAGI come from the germline V gene. The CDR3 sequence is CASSPRQGAGNEQFF. Here the CDR3 DNA reads TGTGCCAGCAGTCCCAGACAGGGGGCGGGCAATGAGCAGTTCTTC.

This clone was counted a single time. The chain employs TRBV21-1 and TRBJ2-7; the table's D call TRBD2 went unverified against the DNA. TRBV21-1 is termed a pseudogene. The CDR3 is 17 amino acids. For the CDR3, the DNA is TGTGCCAGCAGCACCCCGCGAGTAACGGTGGTTGTGGACGAGCAGTACTTC. The encoded protein is CASSTPRVTVVVDEQYF.

This sequence joins TRBV5-3 and TRBJ2-1; the D gene is possibly TRBD2 (5 bases). TRBV5-3 counts as an open reading frame of uncertain function. The germline V and J ends were trimmed by 4 bases and 0 bases, with 14 bases remaining between them. The CDR3 is 16 amino acids. The CDR3 nucleotides read TGTGCCAGAAGCCCCCCGGAGGTCAGCTCCTACAATGAGCAGTTCTTC. Protein product: CARSPPEVSSYNEQFF.

CDR3 coding DNA: TGCGCCAGCAGCCAAGACGAGGGACGGATGAACACTGAAGCTTTCTTT. This translates into CASSQDEGRMNTEAFF. The rearrangement links TRBV4-1 to TRBJ1-1; TRBD1 might be the D (5 bases). The CDR3 consists of 16 residues. With 0 bases removed from V and 0 bases from J, the gap between germline ends came to 11 bases. The V gene's germline CDR1 is MGHRA and CDR2 YSYEKL.

This clone has more than one count but fewer than ten. The V call is TRBV5-1, the J call TRBJ1-2; D is ambiguous. CDR1 and CDR2 (germline): SGHRS, YFSETQ. This CDR3 spans 12 amino acids. The V end lost 3 bases, the J end lost 7 bases, and 10 bases lay between the germline ends. CDR3 amino acids: CASSSGTIGYTF. In DNA form, the CDR3 reads TGCGCCAGCAGCTCCGGAACCATTGGCTACACCTTC. The whole variable domain, filled in from reference TRBV5-1 and TRBJ1-2, reads KAGVTQTPRYLIKTRGQQVTLSCSPISGHRSVSWYQQTPGQGLQFLFEYFSETQRNKGNFPGRFSGRQFSNSRSEMNVSTLELGDSALYLCASSSGTIGYTFGSGTRLTVV.

CDR3 sequence reads: CASSPYGGSYEQYF. CDR3 DNA: TGTGCCAGCAGCCCGTACGGGGGGTCCTACGAGCAGTACTTC. This sequence joins TRBV9 and TRBJ2-7, with 7 bases matching TRBD2. Germline V gene data show CDR1 as SGDLS and CDR2 as YYNGEE. This CDR3 has 14 amino acids. The trim removed 4 bases at V and 1 base at J, leaving 5 bases unmatched.

This chain joins TRBV5-4 and TRBJ2-3; 8 positions match TRBD2. Germline-derived CDR1 and CDR2 are SGHNT and YYREEE (reference sequence). The CDR3 consists of 15 residues. With V trimmed by 6 bases and J by 1 base, 7 bases remained unmatched. The CDR3 sequence is CASIPGGERTDTQYF. CDR3 DNA sequence: TGTGCCAGCATCCCGGGAGGGGAACGCACAGATACGCAGTATTTT.

J is TRBJ2-7 and V is TRBV6-1, with D possibly called TRBD1 or TRBD2 (5 bases each). The CDR3 has 17 amino acids. Trimming stripped 4 bases from V and 4 bases from J, with 23 bases between. The germline V gene has CDR1 MNHNS and CDR2 SASEGT. The CDR3 sequence is CASSGDSPGRKTYEQYF. The DNA for the CDR3 is TGTGCCAGCAGTGGAGACTCTCCGGGACGTAAAACTTACGAGCAGTACTTC.

This clone came up a few times. The chain uses TRBV25-1 and TRBJ2-5; 8 nucleotides agree with TRBD2. Germline CDR1 and CDR2: MGHDK and SYGVNS. The CDR3 is made up of 17 amino acids. J was trimmed by 1 base and V by 1 base; bases with no gene match: 8. As DNA, the CDR3 is TGTGCCAGCAGTGAATCAACGGGGGGGCCCTTCCAAGAGACCCAGTACTTC. This sequence encodes CASSESTGGPFQETQYF.

This chain connects TRBV11-2 to TRBJ1-2; D gene ambiguous. Germline CDR1 is SGHAT and CDR2 is FQNNGV. Trimming shortened V by 3 bases and J by 8 bases, and 19 bases separated the two germline ends. The CDR3 extends over 15 amino acids. CDR3 sequence reads: CASSLARYDHRGYTF. CDR3 sequence (DNA): TGTGCCAGCAGCTTGGCGCGTTACGACCATCGGGGCTACACCTTC.